The 10 T cell receptor beta chains below all came from one sample that was sequenced in a study of shared clonotypes between healthy human individuals. Sequencing used immunoSEQ multiplex PCR; TCRdb keeps in-frame clones, though not all of them. In the table there are around 1.9 million clones, just under 95% of which are singletons. Naive CD8 cells comprised CD45RO-negative, CCR7-positively selected cells, excluding terminally differentiated effector memory CD45RA+ cells. Sequenced material: naive CD8+ T cells from PBMCs. These receptors were collected from a man aged 18 to 30 in good health. Some clones in this sample may be carry-over from other donors' samples.

The rearrangement uses TRBV2 and TRBJ2-7; no definite D call. The CDR3 runs to 13 residues. V was trimmed by 4 bases and J by 3 bases, leaving 10 bases between them. Germline V gives CDR1 SNHLY, CDR2 FYNNEI. In DNA, the CDR3 is TGTGCCAGCAGTGCTATAGACCGCTACGAGCAGTACTTC. Translating it yields CASSAIDRYEQYF.

J is TRBJ2-3 and V is TRBV5-1, with 9 bases fitting TRBD1. The ends lost 2 bases at V and 2 bases at J; junction bases unmatched: 6. The CDR3 is 16 residues long. Germline V gene data show CDR1 as SGHRS and CDR2 as YFSETQ. The CDR3 DNA follows: TGCGCCAGCAGCTTTGGCCGGGACAGGGTCACAGATACGCAGTATTTT. Translated: CASSFGRDRVTDTQYF.

This chain's CDR3 is CASSQNDRILLEKLFF. In nucleotides, the CDR3 is TGCGCCAGCAGCCAAAACGACAGGATCTTACTTGAAAAACTGTTTTTT. The chain joins TRBV4-1 to TRBJ1-4, with D tentatively TRBD1 (6 bases). The CDR3 loop spans 16 amino acids. CDR1 MGHRA and CDR2 YSYEKL come from the germline V gene. V lost 2 bases and J 7 bases, leaving 17 bases between the germline ends.

DNA of the CDR3: TGTGCCTGGAGTGTACCGGGTTACGGAAACACCATATATTTT. Its translation: CAWSVPGYGNTIYF. This rearrangement joins TRBV30 to TRBJ1-3, with unresolved D. There are 14 residues in the CDR3. V lost 0 bases to trimming and J lost 4 bases, with 10 bases between them. Germline V gene lookup returns CDR1 GTSNPN and CDR2 SVGIG (reference sequence).

This clone was observed once. The sample contains more than one DNA sequence encoding this CDR3. The gene calls are TRBV5-1 and TRBJ2-7, with a tentative D call TRBD2 (6 bases). There are 14 residues in the CDR3. Deletions cut 4 bases from V and 4 bases from J, with 15 bases between. Germline assignment: CDR1 SGHRS and CDR2 YFSETQ. The DNA for the CDR3 is TGCGCCAGCAGCCTTGGAGCGGGCAGTTACGAGCAGTACTTC. It translates to CASSLGAGSYEQYF.

This chain links TRBV2 with TRBJ2-2; D may be TRBD1 (6 bases). Germline assignment: CDR1 SNHLY and CDR2 FYNNEI. The CDR3 is 15 amino acids. The V gene lost 4 bases and the J gene lost 4 bases, with 13 bases spanning the gap. CDR3 amino acids: CASSVWGPGTGELFF. CDR3 coding DNA: TGTGCCAGCAGTGTTTGGGGGCCGGGCACCGGGGAGCTGTTTTTT.

The chain couples TRBV27 to TRBJ1-1, with D maybe TRBD1 (6 bases). Trimming pared 6 bases from V and 0 bases from J, leaving 14 bases between. The CDR3 loop spans 15 amino acids. CDR1 MNHEY and CDR2 SMNVEV come from the germline V gene (reference sequence). CDR3 bases: TGTGCCAGCAGCCCCAATAGGGGGATGAACACTGAAGCTTTCTTT. This gives the protein CASSPNRGMNTEAFF.

This chain's CDR3 is CASSGGLAYYEQYF. DNA for the CDR3: TGTGCCAGCAGTGGGGGACTAGCCTACTACGAGCAGTACTTC. This chain joins TRBV25-1 and TRBJ2-7, with TRBD2 identical over 9 bases. Per the germline V gene, CDR1 is MGHDK and CDR2 is SYGVNS. V lost 4 bases and J lost 3; bases outside the gene matches: 4. CDR3 length: 14 amino acids.

This chain joins TRBV19 and TRBJ2-5; tentative D call: TRBD1 (5 bases). V dropped 1 base and J dropped 5 bases, with 8 bases sitting between them. Germline V gene sequence: CDR1 LNHDA, CDR2 SQIVND (reference sequence). This CDR3 has 13 amino acids. The DNA of the CDR3 is TGTGCCAGTAGTATAGCAGGGTTGGAGACCCAGTACTTC. Encoded protein: CASSIAGLETQYF.

V and J are TRBV4-1 and TRBJ2-7, with D tentatively TRBD1 (6 bases). This CDR3 has 15 residues. Trimming shortened V by 2 bases and J by 2 bases, and 13 bases separated the two germline ends. In germline, CDR1 is MGHRA, CDR2 YSYEKL. The CDR3 region is CASSQHDRYTYEQYF. The CDR3 DNA follows: TGCGCCAGCAGCCAACATGACAGGTACACCTACGAGCAGTACTTC.